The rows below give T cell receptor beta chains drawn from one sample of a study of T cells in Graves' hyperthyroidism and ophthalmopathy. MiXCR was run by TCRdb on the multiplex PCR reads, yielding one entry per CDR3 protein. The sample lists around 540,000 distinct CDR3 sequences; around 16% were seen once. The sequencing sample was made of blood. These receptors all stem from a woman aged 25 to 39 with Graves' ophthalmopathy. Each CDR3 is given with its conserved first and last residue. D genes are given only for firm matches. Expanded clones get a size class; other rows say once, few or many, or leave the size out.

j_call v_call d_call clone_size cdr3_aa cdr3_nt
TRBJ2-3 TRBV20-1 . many CSARAQGRVITDTQYF TGCAGTGCTAGAGCTCAGGGGAGGGTTATCACAGATACGCAGTATTTT
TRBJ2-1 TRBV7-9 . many CASSAYSGTIYNEQFF TGTGCCAGCAGCGCTTATTCCGGGACCATTTACAATGAGCAGTTCTTC
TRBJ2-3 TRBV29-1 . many CSVVRVTDTQYF TGCAGCGTTGTCAGGGTAACAGATACGCAGTATTTT
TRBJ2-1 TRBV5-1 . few CASSLEGAEQFF TGCGCCAGCAGCTTGGAAGGGGCTGAGCAGTTCTTC
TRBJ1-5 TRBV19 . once CASRGTDLGNSNQPQHF TGTGCCAGTAGAGGGACGGATTTAGGTAATAGCAATCAGCCCCAGCATTTT
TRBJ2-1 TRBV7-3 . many CASSRDRRTYNEQFF TGTGCCAGCAGCCGGGACCGCCGGACCTACAATGAGCAGTTCTTC
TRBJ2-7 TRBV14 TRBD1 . CASSHGGTGEQYF TGTGCCAGCAGCCATGGGGGGACAGGCGAGCAGTACTTC
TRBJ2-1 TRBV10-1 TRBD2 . CASSEGVLAGENREQFF TGCGCCAGCAGTGAGGGGGTACTAGCGGGAGAGAATCGAGAGCAGTTCTTC
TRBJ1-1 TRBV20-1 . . CSAKGGVFITEAFF TGCAGTGCCAAGGGGGGAGTTTTTATCACTGAAGCTTTCTTT
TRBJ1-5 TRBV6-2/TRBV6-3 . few CASNGGPHSNQPQHF TGTGCCAGCAACGGGGGACCTCATAGCAATCAGCCCCAGCATTTT
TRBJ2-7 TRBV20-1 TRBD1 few CSARGATGALSYEQYF TGCAGTGCTAGAGGCGCAACAGGGGCTTTATCATACGAGCAGTACTTC
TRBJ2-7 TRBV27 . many CASSFRGGGYEQYF TGTGCCAGCAGTTTCCGGGGTGGAGGCTACGAGCAGTACTTC
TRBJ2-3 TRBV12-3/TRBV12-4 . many CASSSVARSDTQYF TGTGCCAGCAGTTCGGTAGCCCGGTCAGATACGCAGTATTTT
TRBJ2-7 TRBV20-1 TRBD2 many CSAEAGGDVYEQYF TGCAGTGCTGAAGCGGGAGGGGACGTTTACGAGCAGTACTTC
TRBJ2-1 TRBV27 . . CASSFYLGEQFF TGTGCCAGCAGTTTCTATCTGGGTGAGCAGTTCTTC
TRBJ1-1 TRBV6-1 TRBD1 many CASSPKRQGNTEAFF TGTGCCAGCAGTCCTAAGAGACAGGGGAACACTGAAGCTTTCTTT
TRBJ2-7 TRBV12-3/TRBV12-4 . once CASSLQGPLYEQYF TGTGCCAGCAGCCTACAGGGACCTCTCTACGAGCAGTACTTC
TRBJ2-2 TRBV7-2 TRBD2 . CASSRDYYTGELFF TGTGCCAGCAGCCGGGACTACTACACCGGGGAGCTGTTTTTT
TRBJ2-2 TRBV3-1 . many CASSQSAGTLFF TGTGCCAGCAGCCAAAGCGCCGGGACGCTGTTTTTT
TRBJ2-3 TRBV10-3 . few CATTNGGDTQYF TGTGCCACCACGAACGGAGGGGATACGCAGTATTTT
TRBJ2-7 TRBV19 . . CASSPQGSRLEQYF TGTGCCAGTAGCCCCCAGGGGTCCCGTCTCGAGCAGTACTTC
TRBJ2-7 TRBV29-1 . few CSVEGETYYEQYF TGCAGCGTTGAGGGGGAAACATACTACGAGCAGTACTTC
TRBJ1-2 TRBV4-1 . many CASSQDPGRANYGYTF TGCGCCAGCAGCCAAGACCCCGGCAGAGCTAACTATGGCTACACCTTC
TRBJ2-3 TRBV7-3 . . CASSLNPTDTRYF TGTGCCAGCAGCTTAAACCCCACAGATACGCGGTATTTT
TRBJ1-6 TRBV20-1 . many CSARDQWGGLLHF TGCAGTGCTAGAGATCAATGGGGCGGTCTTCTCCACTTT
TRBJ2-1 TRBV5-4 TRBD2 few CASSQAELAGGGNEQFF TGTGCCAGCAGCCAAGCTGAACTAGCGGGAGGGGGCAATGAGCAGTTCTTC
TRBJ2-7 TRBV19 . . CASSHHISPTYEQYF TGTGCCAGTAGTCATCACATTTCCCCTACCTACGAGCAGTACTTC
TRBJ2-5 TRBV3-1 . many CASSQEGAQETQYF TGTGCCAGCAGCCAAGAAGGGGCACAAGAGACCCAGTACTTC
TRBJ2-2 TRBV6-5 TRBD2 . CASSYPNRASGKPGELFF TGTGCCAGCAGTTACCCAAACCGGGCTAGCGGTAAACCCGGGGAGCTGTTTTTT
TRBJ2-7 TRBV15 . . CATSRAQGSYEQYF TGTGCCACCAGCAGAGCACAGGGTTCCTACGAGCAGTACTTC
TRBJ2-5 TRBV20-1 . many CSASMISQETQYF TGCAGTGCTAGTATGATCTCCCAAGAGACCCAGTACTTC
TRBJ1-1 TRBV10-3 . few CAIGGEQNTEAFF TGTGCCATCGGGGGCGAGCAGAACACTGAAGCTTTCTTT
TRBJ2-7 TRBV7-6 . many CASSLVGSAYEQYF TGTGCCAGCAGCTTAGTCGGTAGCGCCTACGAGCAGTACTTC
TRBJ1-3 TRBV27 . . CASSPSRGREDTIYF TGTGCCAGCAGTCCGTCACGGGGCAGGGAAGACACCATATATTTT
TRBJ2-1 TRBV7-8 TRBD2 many CASSLGLRVAGHDSYNEQFF TGTGCCAGCAGCTTAGGCCTTAGGGTAGCGGGACATGACTCCTACAATGAGCAGTTCTTC
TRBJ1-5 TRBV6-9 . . CASSYPQESNQPQHF TGTGCCAGCAGTTACCCACAGGAAAGCAATCAGCCCCAGCATTTT
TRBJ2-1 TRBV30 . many CAWLALSYNEQFF TGTGCCTGGCTAGCCTTATCCTACAATGAGCAGTTCTTC
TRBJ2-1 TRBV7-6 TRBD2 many CASSASGSSYNEQFF TGTGCCAGCAGCGCTAGCGGAAGCTCCTACAATGAGCAGTTCTTC
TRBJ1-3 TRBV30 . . CAGEVDSSGNTIYF TGTGCCGGGGAGGTGGACAGCTCTGGAAACACCATATATTTT
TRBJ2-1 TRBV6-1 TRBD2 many CASREESSGSHEQFF TGTGCCAGCAGGGAGGAGAGTAGCGGGAGCCATGAGCAGTTCTTC
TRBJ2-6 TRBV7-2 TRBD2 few CASSLVAASGGGAGANVLTF TGTGCCAGCAGCTTAGTCGCGGCTAGCGGGGGGGGGGCTGGGGCCAACGTCCTGACTTTC
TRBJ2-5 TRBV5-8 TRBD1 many CASRFKTGGPETQYF TGTGCCAGCAGATTCAAGACAGGGGGTCCAGAGACCCAGTACTTC
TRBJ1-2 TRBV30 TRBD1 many CAWKQGLWGYTF TGTGCCTGGAAACAGGGGCTATGGGGCTACACCTTC
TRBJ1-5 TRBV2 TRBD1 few CASRMGQSTGNQPQHF TGTGCCAGCAGGATGGGACAGTCGACGGGCAATCAGCCCCAGCATTTT
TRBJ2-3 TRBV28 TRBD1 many CASSRDRATDTQYF TGTGCCAGCAGTAGGGACAGAGCCACAGATACGCAGTATTTT
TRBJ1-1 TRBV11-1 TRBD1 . CASSAGQTEAFF TGTGCCAGCAGCGCGGGACAGACAGAAGCTTTCTTT
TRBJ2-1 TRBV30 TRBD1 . CASSPVTGRVEQFF TGTGCCAGTAGCCCTGTGACAGGGCGGGTTGAGCAGTTCTTC
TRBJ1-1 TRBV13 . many CASSSTTDGNTEAFF TGTGCCAGCAGCTCCACTACCGACGGGAACACTGAAGCTTTCTTT
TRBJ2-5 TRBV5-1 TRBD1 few CASSLVDRGETQYF TGCGCCAGCAGCTTAGTGGACAGGGGGGAGACCCAGTACTTC
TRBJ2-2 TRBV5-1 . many CASSLKSTGELFF TGCGCCAGCAGCTTGAAGTCAACCGGGGAGCTGTTTTTT
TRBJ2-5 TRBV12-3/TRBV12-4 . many CASSPRRGVRQETQYF TGTGCCAGCAGTCCCAGGAGGGGGGTTCGGCAAGAGACCCAGTACTTC
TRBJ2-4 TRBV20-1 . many CSAFADTINIQYF TGCAGTGCTTTCGCGGATACTATAAACATTCAGTACTTC
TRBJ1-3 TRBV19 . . CATLKSRQPSSGNTIYF TGTGCCACCCTGAAGTCCCGACAGCCCAGCTCTGGAAACACCATATATTTT